Each of the 26 T cell receptor beta chains below was sequenced from the same sample in a study of blood T cell repertoires in COVID-19. The method was immunoSEQ multiplex PCR; TCRdb's version includes in-frame clones alone and lacks a portion of them. The sample contains about 670,000 clones, about 90% of which appear only once. Sequenced input: peripheral blood. The receptors derive from a woman younger than 35 with acute or convalescent COVID-19.

CDR3 sequence reads: CASSPLRAGAHNEQFF. The CDR3 DNA reads TGTGCCAGCAGCCCACTCCGGGCGGGGGCCCACAATGAGCAGTTCTTC. The J gene is TRBJ2-1, the V gene TRBV3-1 (or the pseudogene TRBV3-2); weak D call: TRBD2 (7 bases). From germline, CDR1 is LGHDT and CDR2 YNNKEL (reference sequence). This CDR3 region has 16 residues. V was pared by 4 bases and J by 5 bases, with 18 bases between.

A remark on this clone: A junction end diverges from the germline sequence, so it may reflect a read error. V and J are TRBV18 and TRBJ2-7, with 7 bases lining up with TRBD1. This CDR3 has 15 residues. Per germline, CDR1 KGHSH and CDR2 LQKENI. CDR3 in amino acids: CASSSPRTGPYEQYF. CDR3 DNA sequence: TGTGCCAGCTCATCACCTCGGACAGGACCCTACGAGCAGTACTTC.

This chain uses TRBV6-5 with TRBJ2-5, with 7 bases lining up with TRBD1. Germline CDR1 MNHEY, CDR2 SVGAGI. The CDR3 has 12 residues. Unmatched junction bases numbered 1, after V lost 5 bases and J lost 4 bases. This chain's CDR3 is CASSTGVETQYF. The CDR3 DNA reads TGTGCCAGCAGTACAGGGGTAGAGACCCAGTACTTC.

This chain connects TRBV6-7 to TRBJ1-5; D is uncertain. TRBV6-7 is identified as an open reading frame with a role that is uncertain. The CDR3 is 20 residues long. Trimming cost V 2 bases and J 0 bases, with 23 bases left between them. The CDR3 region has the DNA TGTGCCAGCAGTTACCCGGATGGAATGGGAGTGGGTGATAGCAATCAGCCCCAGCATTTT. This gives the protein CASSYPDGMGVGDSNQPQHF.

This chain connects TRBV6-1 to TRBJ1-4, with TRBD1 matching 8 bases. With 3 bases clipped from V and 3 bases from J, the junction kept 3 bases outside the gene matches. Germline lookup yields CDR1 MNHNS and CDR2 SASEGT. The CDR3 has 15 residues. The CDR3, as DNA: TGTGCCAGCAGTGAGGAGACAGGGGCTAATGAAAAACTGTTTTTT. Translating gives CASSEETGANEKLFF.

J is TRBJ1-1 and V is TRBV9; TRBD1 matches at 7 bases. With 4 bases clipped from V and 1 base from J, the junction kept 10 bases outside the gene matches. CDR1 is SGDLS, CDR2 YYNGEE, per germline. The CDR3 is made up of 16 amino acids. CDR3 coding DNA: TGTGCCAGCAGCCCTATCGGAGGGGGCGCGAACACTGAAGCTTTCTTT. Translating it yields CASSPIGGGANTEAFF.

This rearrangement joins TRBV27 to TRBJ2-1; D might be TRBD2 (5 bases). V lost 6 bases to trimming and J lost 7 bases, with 13 bases between them. Germline-derived CDR1 and CDR2 are MNHEY and SMNVEV (reference sequence). CDR3 length equals 13 residues. DNA for the CDR3: TGTGCCAGCAGCGAACTAGATTCGAATGAGCAGTTCTTC. Translating gives CASSELDSNEQFF.

This clone was detected a few times. The rearrangement uses TRBV2 and TRBJ1-2; 10 bases fit TRBD1. The CDR3 contains 14 residues. CDR1 SNHLY and CDR2 FYNNEI come from the germline V gene. V shed 8 bases and J 3 bases; nucleotides not matched to a gene: 6. The CDR3 sequence: CASLRQGAYYGYTF. In nucleotides, the CDR3 is TGTGCCAGCTTACGACAGGGGGCTTACTATGGCTACACCTTC.

V usage is TRBV6-1 and J usage is TRBJ1-5; possibly TRBD1 for D (5 bases). V dropped 2 bases and J dropped 9 bases, with 17 bases sitting between them. From germline, CDR1 is MNHNS and CDR2 SASEGT. The CDR3 loop spans 15 amino acids. Here the CDR3 reads CASSEIQEGIGPQHF. The DNA of the CDR3 is TGTGCCAGCAGTGAAATCCAGGAGGGGATAGGGCCCCAGCATTTT.

The J gene is TRBJ2-5, the V gene TRBV4-1; 11 bases are a match to TRBD2. The CDR3 consists of 17 residues. Trimming removed 2 bases from V and 5 bases from J; junction bases left unmatched: 10. The V gene's germline CDR1 is MGHRA and CDR2 YSYEKL. The CDR3 DNA sequence: TGCGCCAGCAGCCAACTACTTCTAGCGGGGGGTCGGGAGACCCAGTACTTC. Its protein product is CASSQLLLAGGRETQYF.

The genes are TRBV30 and TRBJ1-3; D gene ambiguous. Germline V CDR1 and CDR2: GTSNPN, SVGIG (reference sequence). V was clipped by 4 bases and J by 2 bases, with 9 bases between them. The CDR3 is 13 amino acids. The CDR3 nucleotides are TGTGCCTGGACCATGTCCCCTGGAAACACCATATATTTT. It encodes CAWTMSPGNTIYF.

The V call is TRBV6-1, the J call TRBJ2-2, with 8 bases lining up with TRBD1. This CDR3 is built from 15 residues. V lost 2 bases and J lost 9; bases outside the gene matches: 8. Germline values: CDR1 MNHNS, CDR2 SASEGT. The CDR3 here is CASSESRRGQRELFF. The DNA for the CDR3 is TGTGCCAGCAGTGAATCTCGCAGGGGGCAACGGGAGCTGTTTTTT.

V and J are TRBV12-3 or TRBV12-4 and TRBJ2-4; tentative D call: TRBD2 (6 bases). Trimming pared 6 bases from V and 6 bases from J, leaving 9 bases between. This CDR3 has 12 residues. The CDR3 DNA reads TGTGCCAGCAGCCGGAGGGGAAACATTCAGTACTTC. Amino acid sequence: CASSRRGNIQYF.

The chain combines TRBV6-5 with TRBJ2-7; 9 positions match TRBD1. This CDR3 has 15 residues. V was clipped by 6 bases and J by 11 bases; unmatched bases: 17. Per the germline V gene, CDR1 is MNHEY and CDR2 is SVGAGI. CDR3 coding DNA: TGTGCCAGCAGGGGACAGGACAGGGGCGGGGTCGGGGAGTACTTC. The encoded protein is CASRGQDRGGVGEYF.

This chain connects TRBV14 to TRBJ2-7, with 7 bases lining up with TRBD1. The V segment lost 2 bases and the J segment 7 bases; nucleotides outside the gene matches: 11. This CDR3 has 15 amino acids. In germline, CDR1 is SGHDN, CDR2 FVKESK. The CDR3 DNA is TGTGCCAGCAGCCAAACAGGGGCCCCTACTAGAGAGCAGTACTTC. Translation gives CASSQTGAPTREQYF. Looking up the rest from reference TRBV14 and TRBJ2-7 gives the full variable domain: EAGVTQFPSHSVIEKGQTVTLRCDPISGHDNLYWYRRVMGKEIKFLLHFVKESKQDESGMPNNRFLAERTGGTYSTLKVQPAELEDSGVYFCASSQTGAPTREQYFGPGTRLTVT.

The DNA of the CDR3 is TGTGCCAGTAGTTACGGACAGGTTTACACTGAAGCTTTCTTT. Its protein product is CASSYGQVYTEAFF. The V and J genes are TRBV19 and TRBJ1-1; 7 bases match TRBD1. This CDR3 contains 14 residues. Germline V lookup: CDR1 LNHDA, CDR2 SQIVND (reference sequence). The J segment lost 3 bases and the V segment lost 5 bases, leaving 6 bases of the junction unmatched.

CDR3 DNA sequence: TGTGCCAGCTCACCACCCCGGGGGAACACTGAAGCTTTCTTT. Translation: CASSPPRGNTEAFF. The V gene is TRBV18, the J gene TRBJ1-1; D ambiguous. The V end lost 0 bases, the J end lost 1 base, and 6 bases lay between the germline ends. The germline V gene has CDR1 KGHSH and CDR2 LQKENI. CDR3 length: 14 amino acids.

The rearrangement uses TRBV9 and TRBJ2-1, with 7 nucleotides matching TRBD1. The CDR3 runs 15 residues. The trim removed 6 bases at V and 5 bases at J, leaving 11 bases unmatched. Germline assignment: CDR1 SGDLS and CDR2 YYNGEE. CDR3 loop: CASTEEDRLNNEQFF. The CDR3 DNA follows: TGTGCCAGCACCGAAGAGGACAGGCTGAACAATGAGCAGTTCTTC.

The V call is TRBV9, the J call TRBJ1-2; D unclear. From germline, CDR1 is SGDLS and CDR2 YYNGEE. The V end was cut by 0 bases, the J end by 4 bases, with 13 bases between. This CDR3 comprises 15 residues. The CDR3 is CASSVEEYHAYGYTF. The CDR3 DNA reads as TGTGCCAGCAGCGTAGAGGAGTACCATGCCTATGGCTACACCTTC. Drawing the rest from reference TRBV9 and TRBJ1-2, the complete variable domain is DSGVTQTPKHLITATGQRVTLRCSPRSGDLSVYWYQQSLDQGLQFLIQYYNGEERAKGNILERFSAQQFPDLHSELNLSSLELGDSALYFCASSVEEYHAYGYTFGSGTRLTVV.

This clone was seen only a few times. This sample includes further DNA sequences coding for the same CDR3. The chain uses TRBV6-4 and TRBJ2-3; the match to TRBD2 covers 10 bases. The length of the CDR3 is 15 residues. With V trimmed by 3 bases and J by 1 base, 1 base remained unmatched. Germline CDR1 MRHNA, CDR2 SNTAGT. The CDR3 DNA reads TGTGCCAGCAGTGAAACTAGCGGGGGCACAGATACGCAGTATTTT. Protein sequence: CASSETSGGTDTQYF.

The rearrangement links TRBV30 to TRBJ1-2, with D perhaps TRBD1 (6 bases). From germline, CDR1 is GTSNPN and CDR2 SVGIG (reference sequence). Between the trimmed V and J ends, which lost 3 bases and 2 bases, there was a span of 13 bases. This CDR3 region has 14 residues. The CDR3 reads CAWSPTTGNYGYTF. The DNA of the CDR3 is TGTGCCTGGAGCCCTACTACAGGGAACTATGGCTACACCTTC.

The rearrangement links TRBV30 to TRBJ2-1; D unclear. Trimming stripped 6 bases from V and 1 base from J, with 10 bases between. The CDR3 has 13 amino acids. CDR1 and CDR2 from the germline V gene are GTSNPN and SVGIG (reference sequence). CDR3 nucleotide sequence: TGTGCCTGTAGGCCGGGTTCCTACAATGAGCAGTTCTTC. Protein: CACRPGSYNEQFF.

J is TRBJ2-2 and V is TRBV4-1; TRBD1 might be the D (6 bases). The CDR3 spans 16 residues. The V end was cut by 1 base, the J end by 1 base, with 10 bases between. Germline loops: CDR1 MGHRA, CDR2 YSYEKL. The CDR3 nucleotides are TGCGCCAGCAGCCAAGGGGGCAGGGGGAACACCGGGGAGCTGTTTTTT. Translation: CASSQGGRGNTGELFF.

This clone was found once. The gene calls are TRBV10-3 and TRBJ1-2, with a tentative D call TRBD1 (6 bases). V was cut by 4 bases and J by 8 bases, with 11 bases left in between. This CDR3 contains 12 residues. Per the germline V gene, CDR1 is ENHRY and CDR2 is SYGVKD. CDR3 in amino acids: CAISAGVFGYTF. CDR3 in DNA: TGTGCCATCAGTGCAGGGGTTTTCGGCTACACCTTC.

V usage is TRBV29-1 and J usage is TRBJ1-1; D unclear. V was cut by 1 base and J by 4 bases, with 25 bases left in between. This CDR3 has 18 residues. In germline, CDR1 is SQVTM, CDR2 ANQGSEA. Written as DNA, the CDR3 is TGCAGCGTTGAAGGTCCTCAACTCAAACCTCAAAAGTCCACTGAAGCTTTCTTT. It yields the protein CSVEGPQLKPQKSTEAFF.

The genes are TRBV7-2 and TRBJ2-7; the match to TRBD2 covers 15 bases. The CDR3 totals 17 residues. CDR1 SGHTA and CDR2 FQGNSA come from the germline V gene. The V gene end was trimmed by 1 base and the J gene end by 2 bases; junction bases not matched to a gene: 3. The chain's CDR3 is CASSLDGTSGGPYEQYF. As DNA, the CDR3 is TGTGCCAGCAGCTTAGACGGGACTAGCGGGGGGCCCTACGAGCAGTACTTC.